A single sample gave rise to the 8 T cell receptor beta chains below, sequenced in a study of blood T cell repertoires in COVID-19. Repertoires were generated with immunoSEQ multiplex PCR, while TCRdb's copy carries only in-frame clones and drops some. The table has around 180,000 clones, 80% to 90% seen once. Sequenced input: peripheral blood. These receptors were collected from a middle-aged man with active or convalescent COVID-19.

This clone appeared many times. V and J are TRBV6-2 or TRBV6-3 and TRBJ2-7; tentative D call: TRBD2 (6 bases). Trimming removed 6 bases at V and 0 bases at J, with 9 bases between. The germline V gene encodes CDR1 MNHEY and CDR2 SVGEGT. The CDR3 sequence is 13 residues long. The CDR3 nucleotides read TGTGCCAGCAGCTGGGGGGACTCCTACGAGCAGTACTTC. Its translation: CASSWGDSYEQYF.

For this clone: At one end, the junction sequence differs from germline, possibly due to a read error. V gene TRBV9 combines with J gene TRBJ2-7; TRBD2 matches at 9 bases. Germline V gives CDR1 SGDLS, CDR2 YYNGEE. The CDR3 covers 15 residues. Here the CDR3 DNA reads TGTGCCCGCAGCGCGCGGGGGGGGGCCCTCTACGAGCAGTACTTC. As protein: CARSARGGALYEQYF.

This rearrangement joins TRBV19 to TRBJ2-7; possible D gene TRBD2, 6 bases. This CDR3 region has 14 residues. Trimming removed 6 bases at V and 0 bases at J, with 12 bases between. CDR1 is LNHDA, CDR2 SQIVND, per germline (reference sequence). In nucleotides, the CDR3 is TGTGCCAGTAGAAACCGGGGGAACTCCTACGAGCAGTACTTC. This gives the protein CASRNRGNSYEQYF.

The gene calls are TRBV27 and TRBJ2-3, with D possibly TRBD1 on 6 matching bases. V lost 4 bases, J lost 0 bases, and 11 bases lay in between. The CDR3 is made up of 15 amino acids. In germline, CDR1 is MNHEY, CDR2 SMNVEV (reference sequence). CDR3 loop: CASSSTGISTDTQYF. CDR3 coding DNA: TGTGCCAGCAGTTCCACAGGGATTAGCACAGATACGCAGTATTTT.

The CDR3 region has the DNA TGTGCCGGTCAGGGTTCTAACTATGGCTACACCTTC. It is translated as CAGQGSNYGYTF. The chain couples TRBV2 to TRBJ1-2; maybe TRBD1 (5 bases). Germline V CDR1 and CDR2: SNHLY, FYNNEI. This CDR3 contains 12 residues. The V end lost 11 bases, the J end lost 0 bases, and 10 bases lay between the germline ends.

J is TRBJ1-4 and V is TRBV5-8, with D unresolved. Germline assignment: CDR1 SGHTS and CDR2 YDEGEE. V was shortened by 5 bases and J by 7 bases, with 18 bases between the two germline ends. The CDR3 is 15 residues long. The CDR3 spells CASRITVGRGEKLFF. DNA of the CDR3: TGTGCCAGCAGGATCACAGTGGGCCGTGGTGAAAAACTGTTTTTT.

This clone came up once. This CDR3 reads CASSPAGGPDQPQHF. CDR3 DNA sequence: TGTGCCAGCAGCCCAGCCGGGGGTCCAGATCAGCCCCAGCATTTT. This sequence joins TRBV7-8 and TRBJ1-5; a possible D gene is TRBD1 (5 bases). Looked up from germline, CDR1 is SGHVS and CDR2 is FQNEAQ. The CDR3 consists of 15 residues. Trimming took off 5 bases at V and 5 bases at J, with 16 bases between the two ends.

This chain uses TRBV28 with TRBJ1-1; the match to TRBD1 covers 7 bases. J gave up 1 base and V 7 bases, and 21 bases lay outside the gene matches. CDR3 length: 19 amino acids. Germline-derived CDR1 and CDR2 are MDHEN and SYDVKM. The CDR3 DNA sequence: TGTGCCAGCAACCCCGACGGGATAGCACCGGGACAGAAGAACACTGAAGCTTTCTTT. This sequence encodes CASNPDGIAPGQKNTEAFF.